This entry lists 18 T cell receptor beta chains sequenced from one sample in a study of CD8 T cells in Susac syndrome. With random hexamers, roughly 0.45 to 1 ug RNA was reverse transcribed. Via MiXCR, TCRdb re-called the immunoSEQ multiplex PCR reads, giving one row per CDR3 protein. Among around 300,000 distinct CDR3 sequences listed, about 90% were seen once. What was sequenced was CD4+ T cells from PBMCs. The receptors originated from a human donor with multiple sclerosis.

The chain links TRBV4-3 to TRBJ2-7; D may be TRBD1 (6 bases). Per germline, CDR1 LGHNA and CDR2 YSLEER. The V and J ends lost 0 bases and 3 bases respectively, with 9 bases between them. There are 14 residues in the CDR3. The CDR3 nucleotides are TGCGCCAGCAGCCAAGATGGCAGGGGCTACGAGCAGTACTTC. It specifies CASSQDGRGYEQYF.

This rearrangement joins TRBV2 to TRBJ1-1; no firm D call. The germline gives CDR1 SNHLY, CDR2 FYNNEI. The V end lost 7 bases, the J end lost 0 bases, and 9 bases lay between the germline ends. The CDR3 runs to 13 residues. This CDR3 reads CASNSWMNTEAFF. In DNA, the CDR3 is TGTGCCAGCAACTCCTGGATGAACACTGAAGCTTTCTTT.

This chain connects TRBV6-2 or TRBV6-3 to TRBJ1-5; possibly TRBD1 for D (5 bases). This CDR3 contains 15 residues. Germline V gene data show CDR1 as MNHEY and CDR2 as SVGEGT. The V end lost 4 bases, the J end lost 4 bases, and 14 bases lay between the germline ends. The DNA of the CDR3 is TGTGCCAGCAGTTGGGGCGGCAGCCCTAATCAGCCCCAGCATTTT. Translation gives CASSWGGSPNQPQHF.

The table lists this clonotype with a count of one. The genes are TRBV6-1 and TRBJ1-3, with D perhaps TRBD1 (6 bases). Germline V gene data show CDR1 as MNHNS and CDR2 as SASEGT. The CDR3 runs to 15 residues. Trimming took 4 bases from V and 0 from J, leaving 10 bases between them. CDR3 amino acids: CASSAPTGSGNTIYF. The DNA of the CDR3 is TGTGCCAGCAGTGCCCCGACAGGCTCTGGAAACACCATATATTTT.

This clonotype was found once. The CDR3 coding sequence is TGCGCCAGCAGCCAACACACTAGAAGGGGAAACGAGCAGTACTTC. This translates into CASSQHTRRGNEQYF. The chain recombines TRBV5-1 with TRBJ2-7; D could derive from TRBD1 or TRBD2 (5 bases each). Germline-derived CDR1 and CDR2 are SGHRS and YFSETQ. The V end was cut by 4 bases, the J end by 5 bases, with 19 bases between. CDR3 length equals 15 residues. Using reference TRBV5-1 and TRBJ2-7 for the parts outside the CDR3, the full variable domain is KAGVTQTPRYLIKTRGQQVTLSCSPISGHRSVSWYQQTPGQGLQFLFEYFSETQRNKGNFPGRFSGRQFSNSRSEMNVSTLELGDSALYLCASSQHTRRGNEQYFGPGTRLTVT.

The chain has TRBV5-4 and TRBJ2-3; TRBD2 matches 7 bases. Germline lookup yields CDR1 SGHNT and CDR2 YYREEE (reference sequence). CDR3 size: 15 residues. The trim removed 1 base at V and 2 bases at J, leaving 4 bases unmatched. The CDR3 nucleotides are TGTGCCAGCAGCTTGACTAGCGCCACCACAGATACGCAGTATTTT. Translating gives CASSLTSATTDTQYF.

V gene TRBV29-1 combines with J gene TRBJ1-2; TRBD1 matches at 9 bases. V lost 1 base and J lost 4; bases outside the gene matches: 4. Germline V CDR1 and CDR2: SQVTM, ANQGSEA. This CDR3 spans 14 amino acids. The CDR3 loop reads CSVEGGTGSYGYTF. CDR3 bases: TGCAGCGTTGAAGGGGGGACAGGGAGCTATGGCTACACCTTC. The full variable domain, in which reference TRBV29-1 and TRBJ1-2 provide the parts outside the CDR3, is SAVISQKPSRDICQRGTSLTIQCQVDSQVTMMFWYRQQPGQSLTLIATANQGSEATYESGFVIDKFPISRPNLTFSTLTVSNMSPEDSSIYLCSVEGGTGSYGYTFGSGTRLTVV.

V gene TRBV9 combines with J gene TRBJ1-1, with D tentatively TRBD1 (5 bases). This CDR3 comprises 14 residues. Per the germline V gene, CDR1 is SGDLS and CDR2 is YYNGEE. Trimming left V 4 bases short and J 5 bases short, with 15 bases between. This CDR3 reads CASSQDGAHTEAFF. The DNA of the CDR3 is TGTGCCAGCAGCCAAGATGGGGCCCATACTGAAGCTTTCTTT.

DNA of the CDR3: TGTGCCAGCAGTTTTAGTGGCAGATCGAACACTGAAGCTTTCTTT. This sequence encodes CASSFSGRSNTEAFF. V gene TRBV12-3 or TRBV12-4 combines with J gene TRBJ1-1; D gene ambiguous. Between the trimmed V and J ends, which lost 3 bases and 1 base, there was a span of 12 bases. The CDR3 spans 15 residues.

V usage is TRBV6-5 and J usage is TRBJ2-7; weak D call: TRBD2 (5 bases). V lost 5 bases and J lost 6, with 14 bases in between. The CDR3 is made up of 13 amino acids. Germline V CDR1 and CDR2: MNHEY, SVGAGI. Here the CDR3 reads CASSPRRIAEQYF. As DNA, the CDR3 is TGTGCCAGCAGTCCCCGGAGGATCGCCGAGCAGTACTTC.

The chain recombines TRBV5-1 with TRBJ2-1; D is tentatively TRBD1 or TRBD2 (5 bases each). The CDR3 loop spans 12 amino acids. Germline V gene lookup returns CDR1 SGHRS and CDR2 YFSETQ. The V and J ends lost 4 bases and 12 bases respectively, with 14 bases between them. The CDR3 spells CASSRDPLLQFF. CDR3 nucleotide sequence: TGCGCCAGCAGCCGGGACCCTCTCCTGCAGTTCTTC.

This rearrangement joins TRBV30 to TRBJ1-2, with a possible D match to TRBD1 (5 bases). This CDR3 comprises 13 residues. Germline V gene data show CDR1 as GTSNPN and CDR2 as SVGIG (reference sequence). The ends were cut back, 3 bases at V and 5 bases at J, with 13 bases in the middle. CDR3 sequence (DNA): TGTGCCTGGAGCCCCCAGGGACCTTATGGCTACACCTTC. It encodes CAWSPQGPYGYTF. The full variable domain, rest sourced from reference TRBV30 and TRBJ1-2, is SQTIHQWPATLVQPVGSPLSLECTVEGTSNPNLYWYRQAAGRGLQLLFYSVGIGQISSEVPQNLSASRPQDRQFILSSKKLLLSDSGFYLCAWSPQGPYGYTFGSGTRLTVV.

The chain employs TRBV7-9 and TRBJ2-1; 8 positions match TRBD2. Germline V gives CDR1 SEHNR, CDR2 FQNEAQ (reference sequence). This CDR3 has 15 residues. V shed 10 bases and J 3 bases; nucleotides not matched to a gene: 11. The CDR3 DNA reads TGTGCCACCGGGACTAGTCCTATCAACTACAATGAGCAGTTCTTC. Protein sequence: CATGTSPINYNEQFF.

CDR3 DNA: TGTGCCAGCAGTTGGTTGGACTTATACACGGATACGCAGTATTTT. Protein product: CASSWLDLYTDTQYF. The rearrangement links TRBV6-2 or TRBV6-3 to TRBJ2-3; weak D call: TRBD2 (5 bases). The germline V gene encodes CDR1 MNHEY and CDR2 SVGEGT. This CDR3 is 15 amino acids long. Trimming pared 4 bases from V and 6 bases from J, leaving 17 bases between.

This clonotype is a singleton in its sample. This chain connects TRBV11-3 to TRBJ2-7, with a weak D call TRBD2 (5 bases). V lost 5 bases to trimming and J lost 7 bases, with 21 bases between them. The CDR3 has 15 amino acids. Germline V lookup: CDR1 SGHNT, CDR2 YENEEA. The CDR3 bases are TGTGCCAGCAGCCTCAGCGCGGGCCTCACCGGAGAGCAGTACTTC. Its protein product is CASSLSAGLTGEQYF.

V and J are TRBV6-5 and TRBJ1-1, with D unresolved. Germline V gene sequence: CDR1 MNHEY, CDR2 SVGAGI. With 7 bases removed from V and 0 bases from J, the gap between germline ends came to 15 bases. CDR3 length: 15 residues. The CDR3 sequence is CASTPRRKMNTEAFF. CDR3 sequence (DNA): TGTGCCAGCACCCCAAGACGGAAAATGAACACTGAAGCTTTCTTT.

The chain couples TRBV5-4 to TRBJ2-1, with 11 bases that match TRBD2. The CDR3 sequence is 15 residues long. Germline assignment: CDR1 SGHNT and CDR2 YYREEE (reference sequence). V was clipped by 4 bases and J by 5 bases; unmatched bases: 5. The CDR3 DNA reads as TGTGCCAGCAGCCAGGGGACTAGCGGAAACAATGAGCAGTTCTTC. As protein: CASSQGTSGNNEQFF. The whole variable domain, remainder taken from reference TRBV5-4 and TRBJ2-1, is ETGVTQSPTHLIKTRGQQVTLRCSSQSGHNTVSWYQQALGQGPQFIFQYYREEENGRGNFPPRFSGLQFPNYSSELNVNALELDDSALYLCASSQGTSGNNEQFFGPGTRLTVL.

The chain recombines TRBV12-3 or TRBV12-4 with TRBJ1-2; TRBD1 matches at 8 bases. J was trimmed by 8 bases and V by 0 bases; bases with no gene match: 8. There are 15 residues in the CDR3. The CDR3 here is CASSLAGYRGDGYTF. The DNA for the CDR3 is TGTGCCAGCAGTTTAGCGGGGTACAGGGGGGACGGCTACACCTTC.